This T cell receptor beta chain was sequenced in a study of blood T cells in healthy people across ages. This CDR3 region has 14 residues. CDR1 is DFQATT and CDR2 is SNEGSKA in the germline V gene (reference sequence). A second PCR, run for roughly 7 to 11 cycles, used a sample-barcoded 5' primer plus a J-beta primer mix. From each sample, at least 3 million paired-end reads containing CDR3 were obtained. TCRdb fed the 5' RACE reads into MiXCR, producing one record per CDR3 protein. In the table there are about 750,000 distinct CDR3 sequences, around half of which are singletons. To note about this clonotype: As yet, its antigen is unknown.

Each donor's blood draw was around 9.2 milliliters of peripheral blood. Study-level findings and limits: PBMCs left unsorted prevented a conclusive naive versus antigen-experienced comparison.

Sequencing was done on a sample of blood. This clonotype was obtained from an elderly man in good health. This chain uses TRBV20-1 with TRBJ2-7, with 10 bases lining up with TRBD2. The J call is in doubt because the DNA end fits TRBJ2-5 better. Here the CDR3 reads CSALRTSGGETQYF. CDR3 nucleotide sequence: TGCAGTGCCCTGCGGACTAGCGGTGGGGAGACCCAGTACTTC.